Described below is a single T cell receptor beta chain sequence and its context. What it recognizes is unknown. The sample belongs to a study of a mutant IDH1 vaccine in newly diagnosed glioma. The wider study: Eight vaccinations were given in weeks 1, 3, 5, 7, 11, 15, 19 and 23. Patients' prior therapy spanned radiotherapy, temozolomide, or both; most underwent both.

The time point denotes: week 5, during vaccination. Doses consisted of 300 ug of mutant IDH1 20-mer peptide each, paired with topical imiquimod. New astrocytomas of WHO grade 3 or 4 that were IDH1-mutant and ATRX-lost were found in the donors. Germline V gene lookup returns CDR1 MGHDK and CDR2 SYGVNS. V was pared by 1 base and J by 6 bases, with 3 bases between. The CDR3 length is 11 residues. The protocol was immunoSEQ multiplex PCR, while the TCRdb copy is restricted to in-frame clones and leaves out a portion. The table lists 30,000 to 35,000 clones, roughly 50% of them singletons. Study findings and constraints: Variations in leading peripheral T cell clonotypes appeared to have no connection with pseudoprogression.

V gene TRBV25-1 combines with J gene TRBJ1-2; the D is unclear. This clonotype was obtained from a woman aged 18-29 years with glioma. The specimen was PBMCs, collected from a glioma patient whose treatment included an IDH1 peptide vaccine. The CDR3 loop reads CASSELNGYTF. CDR3 DNA sequence: TGTGCCAGCAGTGAATTAAATGGCTACACCTTC.